The 25 T cell receptor beta chains given below trace back to one sample, sequenced in a study of CD8 T cells in ankylosing spondylitis. General study findings and limits: A motif of roughly 8 highly homologous TCR beta variants was seen as apparently characteristic of ankylosing spondylitis blood.

These receptors lack a known antigen. A single record per CDR3 protein comes from TCRdb applying MiXCR to the 5' RACE reads. The table lists around 450,000 distinct CDR3 sequences, roughly a quarter of them singletons. Sequenced: blood, either unsorted or a sorted T cell fraction (not recorded which). The receptors here all came from a male donor with ankylosing spondylitis.

The chain combines TRBV12-3 or TRBV12-4 with TRBJ2-1, with 12 nucleotides matching TRBD2. The ends lost 6 bases at V and 7 bases at J; junction bases unmatched: 13. The CDR3 is 17 amino acids. The CDR3 sequence is CASSPAVTSGSGNEQFF. CDR3 coding DNA: TGTGCCAGCAGCCCTGCCGTGACTAGCGGGAGTGGAAATGAGCAGTTCTTC.

V usage is TRBV5-1 and J usage is TRBJ1-1; 8 nucleotides agree with TRBD1. The CDR3 has 12 residues. Trimming took 7 bases from V and 5 from J; bases not matched to a gene: 4. The V gene's germline CDR1 is SGHRS and CDR2 YFSETQ. CDR3 sequence: CASGGQETEAFF. The CDR3 bases are TGCGCCAGCGGGGGACAGGAGACTGAAGCTTTCTTT.

The J gene is TRBJ2-1, the V gene TRBV5-1; 13 bases are a match to TRBD2. Trimming at V came to 5 bases and at J to 0 bases, leaving 8 bases not matched to a gene. This CDR3 has 18 amino acids. Germline V gene sequence: CDR1 SGHRS, CDR2 YFSETQ. As DNA, the CDR3 is TGCGCCAGCAGTTTTGGACTAGCGGGAGACCCCTCCTACAATGAGCAGTTCTTC. It translates to CASSFGLAGDPSYNEQFF. The complete variable domain, with remaining parts taken from reference TRBV5-1 and TRBJ2-1, reads KAGVTQTPRYLIKTRGQQVTLSCSPISGHRSVSWYQQTPGQGLQFLFEYFSETQRNKGNFPGRFSGRQFSNSRSEMNVSTLELGDSALYLCASSFGLAGDPSYNEQFFGPGTRLTVL.

This clonotype was found a few times. The rearrangement joins TRBV5-6 to TRBJ2-1; TRBD1 is a possible D gene (8 bases). The CDR3 covers 18 residues. V was clipped by 4 bases and J by 2 bases, with 22 bases between them. Germline V gene lookup returns CDR1 SGHDT and CDR2 YYEEEE. The CDR3 here is CASSTWTGRVLAYNEQFF. For the CDR3, the DNA is TGTGCCAGCAGCACATGGACAGGGAGGGTTTTGGCCTACAATGAGCAGTTCTTC.

The sample holds a few counts of this clonotype. This sequence joins TRBV6-6 and TRBJ1-2; TRBD1 might be the D (6 bases). The CDR3 loop spans 11 amino acids. V was shortened by 6 bases and J by 6 bases, with 8 bases between the two germline ends. In germline, CDR1 is MNHNY, CDR2 SVGAGI (reference sequence). CDR3 protein: CASRYRDGYTF. CDR3 in DNA: TGTGCCAGCAGGTACAGGGATGGCTACACCTTC.

This clonotype was counted between two and nine times. V usage is TRBV5-6 and J usage is TRBJ2-7; TRBD2 might be the D (6 bases). The CDR3 sequence is 13 residues long. CDR1 SGHDT and CDR2 YYEEEE come from the germline V gene. V lost 4 bases to trimming and J lost 3 bases, with 11 bases between them. This CDR3 is CASSGGSYYEQYF. CDR3 nucleotide sequence: TGTGCCAGCAGCGGGGGGTCTTACTACGAGCAGTACTTC.

This clonotype has at least ten counts. The chain joins TRBV5-1 to TRBJ2-1; the D gene is possibly TRBD2 (6 bases). Trimming cost V 5 bases and J 0 bases, with 15 bases left between them. CDR3 length equals 16 residues. Germline V gives CDR1 SGHRS, CDR2 YFSETQ. The CDR3 is CASSGRTTNSYNEQFF. CDR3 coding DNA: TGCGCCAGCAGTGGGAGGACTACCAACTCCTACAATGAGCAGTTCTTC.

The rearrangement uses TRBV20-1 and TRBJ2-1; TRBD2 agrees at 12 bases. The CDR3 covers 15 residues. Per the germline V gene, CDR1 is DFQATT and CDR2 is SNEGSKA (reference sequence). Trimming took 3 bases from V and 5 from J; bases not matched to a gene: 5. CDR3 loop: CSASPPSGRDNEQFF. CDR3 bases: TGCAGTGCTAGCCCCCCTAGCGGGAGGGACAATGAGCAGTTCTTC.

This clonotype was detected ten times or more. The chain recombines TRBV7-9 with TRBJ2-2, with unresolved D. The CDR3 length is 12 residues. The germline V gene has CDR1 SEHNR and CDR2 FQNEAQ (reference sequence). The germline V and J ends were trimmed by 1 base and 7 bases, with 4 bases remaining between them. This CDR3 reads CASSLVDGELFF. The CDR3 nucleotides are TGTGCCAGCAGCTTAGTCGACGGGGAGCTGTTTTTT.

This clonotype was observed a handful of times. The genes are TRBV24-1 and TRBJ1-5; 8 bases line up with TRBD1. This CDR3 is built from 16 residues. Trimming removed 4 bases from V and 1 base from J; junction bases left unmatched: 5. Germline CDR1 is KGHDR and CDR2 is SFDVKD. The CDR3 DNA is TGTGCCACCAGTGACCCCCGACAGGGGAGCAATCAGCCCCAGCATTTT. Translating gives CATSDPRQGSNQPQHF.

This chain uses TRBV20-1 with TRBJ2-3, with a tentative D call TRBD2 (9 bases). Germline values: CDR1 DFQATT, CDR2 SNEGSKA (reference sequence). The CDR3 length is 16 residues. Trimming took 6 bases from V and 4 from J, leaving 23 bases between them. The CDR3 loop reads CSATRGLAGWADTQYF. The CDR3 region has the DNA TGCAGTGCAACCAGGGGGCTAGCGGGATGGGCAGATACGCAGTATTTT.

J is TRBJ2-5 and V is TRBV25-1; D gene uncertain. Germline-derived CDR1 and CDR2 are MGHDK and SYGVNS. This CDR3 region has 15 residues. V was cut by 0 bases and J by 0 bases, with 8 bases left in between. The CDR3 sequence is CASSEYLRDQETQYF. Written as DNA, the CDR3 is TGTGCCAGCAGTGAATATTTACGTGACCAAGAGACCCAGTACTTC.

The chain combines TRBV20-1 with TRBJ2-3; 10 bases map to TRBD2. CDR3 length equals 15 residues. Per the germline V gene, CDR1 is DFQATT and CDR2 is SNEGSKA (reference sequence). V was pared by 2 bases and J by 4 bases, with 6 bases of the junction left unmatched. The CDR3 loop reads CSARRLAGLADTQYF. CDR3 DNA: TGCAGTGCTAGAAGACTAGCGGGTTTGGCAGATACGCAGTATTTT.

The chain couples TRBV11-2 to TRBJ2-7, with TRBD2 identical over 10 bases. The CDR3 consists of 17 residues. Germline-derived CDR1 and CDR2 are SGHAT and FQNNGV. V was pared by 5 bases and J by 7 bases, with 17 bases of the junction left unmatched. The CDR3 is CASSPWRASGSSGEQYF. The CDR3 coding sequence is TGTGCCAGCAGCCCCTGGAGGGCTAGCGGGAGTTCGGGGGAGCAGTACTTC.

This clonotype turned up a few times. This sequence joins TRBV20-1 and TRBJ2-5; D unclear. Trimming shortened V by 2 bases and J by 1 base, and 11 bases separated the two germline ends. The CDR3 consists of 14 residues. Germline CDR1 DFQATT, CDR2 SNEGSKA (reference sequence). CDR3 nucleotide sequence: TGCAGTGCTAGAAGTTGGCAGAGCCAAGAGACCCAGTACTTC. It codes for CSARSWQSQETQYF.

J is TRBJ2-4 and V is TRBV15; D may be TRBD1 (6 bases). V dropped 0 bases and J dropped 13 bases, with 13 bases sitting between them. The CDR3 runs 13 residues. The germline CDR1 and CDR2 sequences are LNHNV and YYDKDF (reference sequence). CDR3 loop: CATSRERSGTQYF. CDR3 nucleotides: TGTGCCACCAGCAGAGAAAGATCCGGGACACAGTACTTC.

The chain is built from TRBV10-3 and TRBJ2-2, with 7 bases fitting TRBD2. J lost 8 bases, V lost 7 bases, and 4 bases had no gene match. This CDR3 is 12 amino acids long. Germline CDR1 is ENHRY and CDR2 is SYGVKD. The chain's CDR3 is CAITAGAGELFF. In DNA form, the CDR3 reads TGTGCCATCACCGCGGGAGCTGGGGAGCTGTTTTTT.

The rearrangement joins TRBV7-2 to TRBJ2-1, with a possible D match to TRBD2 (5 bases). Germline V gives CDR1 SGHTA, CDR2 FQGNSA. Trimming took off 0 bases at V and 7 bases at J, with 16 bases between the two ends. The length of the CDR3 is 16 residues. The CDR3 coding sequence is TGTGCCAGCAGCTTAGCGGTTGCTAGCATGCGGAATGAGCAGTTCTTC. Translating gives CASSLAVASMRNEQFF.

This chain links TRBV15 with TRBJ1-1, with 7 nucleotides matching TRBD1. V was pared by 9 bases and J by 0 bases, with 4 bases of the junction left unmatched. In germline, CDR1 is LNHNV, CDR2 YYDKDF (reference sequence). This CDR3 region has 13 residues. CDR3 amino acids: CATSQGLNTEAFF. The DNA for the CDR3 is TGTGCCACTTCACAGGGGTTGAACACTGAAGCTTTCTTT.

This clonotype was observed at least ten times. The chain couples TRBV5-1 to TRBJ1-6, with D possibly being TRBD1 (6 bases). The germline V and J ends were trimmed by 2 bases and 7 bases, with 10 bases remaining between them. Germline-derived CDR1 and CDR2 are SGHRS and YFSETQ. This CDR3 region has 14 residues. This CDR3 is CASSLGGPNSPLHF. The CDR3 nucleotides are TGCGCCAGCAGCTTAGGGGGGCCCAATTCACCCCTCCACTTT.

J is TRBJ2-1 and V is TRBV7-2; perhaps TRBD2 as D (6 bases). Trimming took 2 bases from V and 8 from J, leaving 10 bases between them. The germline CDR1 and CDR2 sequences are SGHTA and FQGNSA. CDR3 length: 13 residues. The CDR3 DNA reads TGTGCCAGCAGCTTACAACTAGCCGATGAGCAGTTCTTC. It codes for CASSLQLADEQFF.

Here the CDR3 DNA reads TGTGCCAGTAGTTCAGGACAGAAATACAATGAGCAGTTCTTC. Its translation: CASSSGQKYNEQFF. This sequence joins TRBV19 and TRBJ2-1, with D maybe TRBD1 (6 bases). Trimming stripped 5 bases from V and 4 bases from J, with 12 bases between. The CDR3 sequence is 14 residues long. Germline V gives CDR1 LNHDA, CDR2 SQIVND (reference sequence).

This clonotype has just a few counts. The chain couples TRBV5-1 to TRBJ2-1, with TRBD2 identical over 13 bases. Germline assignment: CDR1 SGHRS and CDR2 YFSETQ. V was clipped by 2 bases and J by 10 bases; unmatched bases: 9. The CDR3 length is 16 residues. In DNA, the CDR3 is TGCGCCAGCAGCTTCGGACTAGCGGGAGTGCTTCAGGAGCAGTTCTTC. Its translation: CASSFGLAGVLQEQFF.

In the case of this clonotype: This may come from a read error, since a much larger clone is one base off. The V call is TRBV11-2, the J call TRBJ2-3; possibly TRBD2 for D (5 bases). The CDR3 loop spans 13 amino acids. The germline V gene encodes CDR1 SGHAT and CDR2 FQNNGV. CDR3 sequence: CTSSLAWTDTQYF. The CDR3 nucleotides are TGTACCAGCAGCTTAGCGTGGACAGATACGCAGTATTTT.

This clonotype was observed a handful of times. The gene calls are TRBV20-1 and TRBJ2-5; D not certain. The CDR3 is made up of 11 amino acids. V lost 4 bases and J lost 4, with 7 bases in between. The germline V gene has CDR1 DFQATT and CDR2 SNEGSKA (reference sequence). The CDR3 loop is CSAKTGETQYF. The CDR3 bases are TGCAGTGCTAAGACTGGAGAGACCCAGTACTTC.